This is a list of T cell receptor beta chains from one sample in a study of early T cells in non-severe SARS-CoV-2 infection. TCRdb re-derived calls from the 5' RACE reads in MiXCR, one entry per CDR3 protein. This sample has 65,000 to 90,000 distinct CDR3 sequences; less than 15% occur once, and the top ten carry about 4.5%. The source material was whole blood. These receptor sequences come from an adult who was a healthcare worker with PCR-confirmed SARS-CoV-2 infection or an uninfected control (not recorded which). Each CDR3 is given with its conserved first and last residue.

CASSLTFSYNEQFF | TRBJ2-1 | TRBV12-3/TRBV12-4
CASSLSPLAYEQYF | TRBJ2-7 | TRBV7-6
CASSFDRGNEQFF | TRBJ2-1 | TRBV6-5
CASSWTSGTSHEQYF | TRBJ2-7 | TRBV18
CSVVDGGGYEQYF | TRBJ2-7 | TRBV29-1
CASSPTPSDTQYF | TRBJ2-3 | TRBV7-3
CASSRRTYEQYF | TRBJ2-7 | TRBV11-3
CASSIQGARGGYTF | TRBJ1-2 | TRBV5-4
CSVEVGREATDTQYF | TRBJ2-3 | TRBV29-1
CSVEAAGTERGYTF | TRBJ1-2 | TRBV29-1
CASSLRAYGDEQYF | TRBJ2-7 | TRBV11-2
CASSPTGIQYEQYF | TRBJ2-7 | TRBV11-2
CVAGTGGSYNEQFF | TRBJ2-1 | TRBV10-3
CASSPSEGEWVYGYTF | TRBJ1-2 | TRBV6-5
CAWSGGSGANVLTF | TRBJ2-6 | TRBV30
CASSFRTSGRGTQYF | TRBJ2-5 | TRBV12-3/TRBV12-4
CASSLAQEDYEQYF | TRBJ2-7 | TRBV11-3
CASSTLGDVFEQYF | TRBJ2-7 | TRBV5-6
CAWRTLGTEAFF | TRBJ1-1 | TRBV30
CASSLSGSPYTF | TRBJ1-2 | TRBV12-3/TRBV12-4
CSARGYNEQFF | TRBJ2-1 | TRBV20-1
CATSDPSEAGVGTDTQYF | TRBJ2-3 | TRBV24-1
CASSLAPEAYEQYF | TRBJ2-7 | TRBV5-4
CASQGGSEKLFF | TRBJ1-4 | TRBV6-5
CSARGHQATNEKLFF | TRBJ1-4 | TRBV29-1
CSARDLGFAYNEQFF | TRBJ2-1 | TRBV20-1
CASSTGQRYEQYF | TRBJ2-7 | TRBV12-3/TRBV12-4
CASSIQVHEQFF | TRBJ2-1 | TRBV14
CSARPVAGRDLSTDTQYF | TRBJ2-3 | TRBV20-1
CASSGTGTGELFF | TRBJ2-2 | TRBV2
CASSPPANDNGYTF | TRBJ1-2 | TRBV18
CASRAQGGTDTQYF | TRBJ2-3 | TRBV2
CASSRMVVEQVTGSYEQYF | TRBJ2-7 | TRBV4-1
CASRNNTSVYNEQFF | TRBJ2-1 | TRBV7-9
CASSLSRLRETQYF | TRBJ2-5 | TRBV27
CASSQTGLAGWGTDTQYF | TRBJ2-3 | TRBV3-1
CASSLSTRGSGDTQYF | TRBJ2-3 | TRBV12-3/TRBV12-4
CAWSATGGSEQYF | TRBJ2-7 | TRBV30
CSVVLLGSDYEQYF | TRBJ2-7 | TRBV29-1
CASSLPVGGGEKLFF | TRBJ1-4 | TRBV3-1
CASSFRAQAGTGELFF | TRBJ2-2 | TRBV7-2
CAWSRVAVRGETQYF | TRBJ2-5 | TRBV30
CASSEATAPPYNEQFF | TRBJ2-1 | TRBV6-1
CASSPGQGNYGYTF | TRBJ1-2 | TRBV27
CASTKGGGSSYEQYF | TRBJ2-7 | TRBV6-2/TRBV6-3